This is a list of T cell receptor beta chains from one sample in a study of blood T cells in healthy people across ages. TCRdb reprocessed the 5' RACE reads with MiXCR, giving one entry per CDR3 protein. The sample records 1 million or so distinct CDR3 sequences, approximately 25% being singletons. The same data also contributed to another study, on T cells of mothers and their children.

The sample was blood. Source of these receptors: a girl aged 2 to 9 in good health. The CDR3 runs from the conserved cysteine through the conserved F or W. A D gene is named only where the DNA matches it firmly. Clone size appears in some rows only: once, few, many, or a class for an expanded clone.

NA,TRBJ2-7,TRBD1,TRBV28,CASSITGESSYEQYF,TGTGCCAGCAGTATCACAGGGGAGAGCTCCTACGAGCAGTACTTC
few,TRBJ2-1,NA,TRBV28,CASSLSAGGGEQFF,TGTGCCAGCAGTTTAAGTGCAGGGGGGGGTGAGCAGTTCTTC
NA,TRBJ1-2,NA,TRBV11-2,CASSSRTFGYTF,TGTGCCAGCAGCTCGCGGACATTCGGCTACACCTTC
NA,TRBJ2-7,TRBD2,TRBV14,CASSPTPGLVEEQYF,TGTGCCAGCAGCCCAACCCCGGGACTAGTGGAAGAGCAGTACTTC
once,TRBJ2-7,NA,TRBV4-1,CASSPGLGQGRYEQYF,TGCGCCAGCAGCCCCGGTTTAGGGCAAGGAAGATACGAGCAGTACTTC
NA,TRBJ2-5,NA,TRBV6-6,CASSYEQETQYF,TGTGCCAGCAGTTATGAGCAAGAGACCCAGTACTTC
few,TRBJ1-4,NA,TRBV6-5,CASSYARRGGEKLFF,TGTGCCAGCAGTTACGCGAGGAGGGGGGGTGAAAAACTGTTTTTT
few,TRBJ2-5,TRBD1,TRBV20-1,CSAPRGSETQYF,TGCAGTGCCCCCAGGGGGTCAGAGACCCAGTACTTC
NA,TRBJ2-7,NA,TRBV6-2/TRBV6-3,CASSYQGVTYEQYF,TGTGCCAGCAGTTATCAGGGAGTAACTTACGAGCAGTACTTC
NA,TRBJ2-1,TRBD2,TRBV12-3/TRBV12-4,CAILASVQIPGSYNEQFF,TGTGCCATACTAGCGAGCGTACAAATCCCGGGCTCCTACAATGAGCAGTTCTTC
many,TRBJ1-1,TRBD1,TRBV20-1,CSASVTGGFTEAFF,TGCAGTGCTAGTGTGACAGGGGGCTTCACTGAAGCTTTCTTT
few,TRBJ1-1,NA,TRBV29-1,CSVEDHLDPLGAEAFF,TGCAGCGTTGAAGATCATCTGGACCCCCTCGGGGCTGAAGCTTTCTTT
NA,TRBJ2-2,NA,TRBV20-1,CSARVGPGELFF,TGCAGTGCTAGAGTAGGGCCCGGGGAGCTGTTTTTT
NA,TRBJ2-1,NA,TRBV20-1,CSAKRSEQFF,TGCAGTGCTAAACGGAGTGAGCAGTTCTTC
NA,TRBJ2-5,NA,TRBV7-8,CASSLQQMNKETQYF,TGTGCCAGCAGCTTACAACAGATGAATAAAGAGACCCAGTACTTC
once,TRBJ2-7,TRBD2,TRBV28,CASSFSRGEQYF,TGTGCCAGCAGTTTCTCGCGGGGGGAGCAGTACTTC
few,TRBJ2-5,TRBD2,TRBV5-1,CASSSWGGRGETQYF,TGCGCCAGCAGCTCATGGGGAGGGAGAGGCGAGACCCAGTACTTC
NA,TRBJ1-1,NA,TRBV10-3,CAIGGSQPLNTEAFF,TGTGCCATCGGGGGCAGTCAGCCCCTGAACACTGAAGCTTTCTTT
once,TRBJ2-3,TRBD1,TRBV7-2,CASSLALGQIRDTQYF,TGTGCCAGCAGCTTAGCTCTGGGACAGATTAGAGATACGCAGTATTTT
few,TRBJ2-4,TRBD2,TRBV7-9,CASSPTSGVTDLAKNIQYF,TGTGCCAGCAGCCCGACTAGCGGGGTCACGGATCTAGCCAAAAACATTCAGTACTTC
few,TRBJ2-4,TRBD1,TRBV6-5,CASRGNSGTENIQYF,TGTGCCAGCAGAGGGAATTCCGGGACAGAAAACATTCAGTACTTC
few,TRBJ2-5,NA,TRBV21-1,CASWGRGQGASETQYF,TGTGCCAGCTGGGGGAGGGGACAGGGGGCATCAGAGACCCAGTACTTC
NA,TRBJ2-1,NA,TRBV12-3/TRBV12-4,CASSSNGFIYNEQFF,TGTGCCAGCAGTTCTAACGGGTTCATCTACAATGAGCAGTTCTTC
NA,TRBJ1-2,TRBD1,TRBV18,CASSPGTGKAYGYTF,TGTGCCAGCTCACCCGGGACAGGGAAAGCATATGGCTACACCTTC
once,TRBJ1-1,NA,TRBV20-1,CSASVGGNAEAFF,TGCAGTGCTAGTGTCGGAGGGAACGCTGAAGCTTTCTTT
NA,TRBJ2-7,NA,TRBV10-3,CAISESRGVTAGKYEQYF,TGTGCCATCAGTGAGTCTCGAGGGGTGACCGCAGGGAAGTACGAGCAGTACTTC
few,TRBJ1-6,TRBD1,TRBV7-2,CASRSRQGPVENSPLHF,TGTGCCAGCAGAAGCCGACAGGGCCCCGTTGAAAATTCACCCCTCCACTTT
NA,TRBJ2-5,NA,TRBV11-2,CASSPAPLAQQETQYF,TGTGCCAGCAGCCCCGCCCCCCTAGCGCAACAAGAGACCCAGTACTTC
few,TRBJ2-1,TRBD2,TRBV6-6,CASSPSGGVNNEQFF,TGTGCCAGCAGCCCTAGCGGAGGAGTTAATAATGAGCAGTTCTTC
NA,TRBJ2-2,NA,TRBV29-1,CSVAHNTGELFF,TGCAGCGTTGCGCACAACACCGGGGAGCTGTTTTTT
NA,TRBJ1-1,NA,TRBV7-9,CASSLVPTEEKAFF,TGTGCCAGCAGCTTAGTCCCGACGGAGGAGAAAGCTTTCTTT